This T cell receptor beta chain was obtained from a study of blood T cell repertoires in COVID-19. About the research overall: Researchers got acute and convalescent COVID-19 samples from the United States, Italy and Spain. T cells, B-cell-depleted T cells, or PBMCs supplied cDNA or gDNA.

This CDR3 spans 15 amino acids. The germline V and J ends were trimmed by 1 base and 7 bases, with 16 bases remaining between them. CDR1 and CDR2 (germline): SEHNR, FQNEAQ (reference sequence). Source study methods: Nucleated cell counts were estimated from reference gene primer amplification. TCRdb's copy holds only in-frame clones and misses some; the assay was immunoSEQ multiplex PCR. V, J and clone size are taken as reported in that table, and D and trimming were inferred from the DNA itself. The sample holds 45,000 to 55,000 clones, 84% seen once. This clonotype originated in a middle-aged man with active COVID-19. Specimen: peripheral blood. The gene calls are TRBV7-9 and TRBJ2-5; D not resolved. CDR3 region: CASSLVQAYPGTQYF. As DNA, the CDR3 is TGTGCCAGCAGCTTAGTCCAGGCCTACCCCGGGACCCAGTACTTC.